This T cell receptor (beta chain) was sequenced during a study of cytomegalovirus exposure and HLA in healthy donors. Study results and caveats: Whilst most TCR sequences proved rare, a subset of public TCRs occurred across many donors. HLA-A and HLA-B allele assignments for most subjects were reportedly predicted accurately using TCR beta sequences.

As concerns this clone: The target antigen is unknown.

Primers for the PCR totalled 60 Vbeta and 13 Jbeta. Generated by immunoSEQ multiplex PCR, the TCRdb table keeps only in-frame clones and is missing some. The repertoire consists of 68,000 or so clones, with 80% occurring once and the leading ten covering almost 4.5%. Sequenced sample: PBMCs. This clonotype originated in a woman in her thirties in good health and CMV-seronegative.

The CDR3 coding sequence is TGTGCCAGCAGTGTTGGACAGGGGAAGGGAGAGACCCAGTACTTC. Encoded protein: CASSVGQGKGETQYF. The V gene is TRBV6-1, the J gene TRBJ2-5, with 9 bases aligning to TRBD1. Germline loops: CDR1 MNHNS, CDR2 SASEGT. The V segment lost 4 bases and the J segment 4 bases; nucleotides outside the gene matches: 7. The CDR3 contains 15 residues.